This T cell receptor (beta chain) came from a study of blood T cell repertoires in COVID-19. Study details: Sites in the United States, Italy and Spain provided acute and convalescent COVID-19 samples. T cells, B-cell-depleted T cells, or PBMCs provided the cDNA or gDNA that served as material.

Enrollment of patients from Seattle took place during active infection, with longitudinal follow-up. The trim removed 1 base at V and 1 base at J, leaving 9 bases unmatched. Germline V gene sequence: CDR1 SNHLY, CDR2 FYNNEI. The CDR3 is 17 amino acids. Per the authors' pipeline: Reference gene primer amplification gave estimated nucleated cell counts. Libraries were prepared by immunoSEQ multiplex PCR; TCRdb keeps only in-frame clonotypes and omits some of them. D and trimming were read from the DNA, whereas the V and J calls and clone size are those reported in that table. Of some 270,000 clones listed, 84% are singletons.

The gene calls are TRBV2 and TRBJ2-7, with TRBD1 matching 8 bases. This TCR was sampled from a person aged 70 to 80 with COVID-19, enrolled during active disease. Specimen: peripheral blood. Here the CDR3 DNA reads TGTGCCAGCAGTGAAGGGAGGACAGGGCTAAAATCCTACGAGCAGTACTTC. This sequence encodes CASSEGRTGLKSYEQYF.